The clone carrying this TCR beta chain has just one count. This sample was included in a study of control samples from healthy donors and cancer patients. Germline V CDR1 and CDR2: MNHNS, SASEGT. The CDR3 is 18 amino acids. The V gene end was trimmed by 4 bases and the J gene end by 0 bases; junction bases not matched to a gene: 12. Sequenced by immunoSEQ multiplex PCR; TCRdb stores in-frame clones only, minus some. This table holds tens of thousands of clones, over 85% found once. The V gene is TRBV6-1, the J gene TRBJ2-1; 7 bases are a match to TRBD2. This receptor was taken from a woman between 35 and 50 years old with lung cancer. Sequenced input: PBMCs. CDR3 residues: CASSGRGEGRSSYNEQFF. CDR3 nucleotide sequence: TGTGCCAGCAGTGGCCGGGGGGAGGGCCGGAGCTCCTACAATGAGCAGTTCTTC.